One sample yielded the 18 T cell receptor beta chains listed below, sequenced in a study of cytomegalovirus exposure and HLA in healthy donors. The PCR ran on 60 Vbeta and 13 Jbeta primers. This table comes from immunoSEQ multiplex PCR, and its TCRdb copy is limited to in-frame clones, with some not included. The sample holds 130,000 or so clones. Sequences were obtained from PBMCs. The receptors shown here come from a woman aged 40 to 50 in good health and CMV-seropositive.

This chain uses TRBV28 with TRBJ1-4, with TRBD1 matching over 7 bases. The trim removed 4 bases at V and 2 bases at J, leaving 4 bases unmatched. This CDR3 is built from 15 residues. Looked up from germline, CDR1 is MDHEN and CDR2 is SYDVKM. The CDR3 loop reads CASSSPTGTNEKLFF. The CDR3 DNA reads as TGTGCCAGCAGTTCCCCGACAGGGACTAATGAAAAACTGTTTTTT.

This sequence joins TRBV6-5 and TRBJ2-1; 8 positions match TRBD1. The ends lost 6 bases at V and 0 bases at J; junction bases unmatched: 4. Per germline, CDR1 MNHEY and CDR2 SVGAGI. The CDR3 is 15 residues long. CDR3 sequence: CASRDTGGSYNEQFF. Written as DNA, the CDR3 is TGTGCCAGCAGAGATACAGGGGGCTCCTACAATGAGCAGTTCTTC.

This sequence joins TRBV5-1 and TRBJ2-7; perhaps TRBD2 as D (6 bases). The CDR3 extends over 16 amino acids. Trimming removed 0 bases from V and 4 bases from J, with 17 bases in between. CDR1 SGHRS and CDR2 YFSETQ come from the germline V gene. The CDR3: CASSLEVGGKGYEQYF. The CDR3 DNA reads TGCGCCAGCAGCTTGGAAGTAGGAGGGAAGGGTTACGAGCAGTACTTC.

CDR3 sequence (DNA): TGTGCCACCAGCAGAGATGCGGGACAGATACGCGGTACGCAGTATTTT. It codes for CATSRDAGQIRGTQYF. The chain combines TRBV15 with TRBJ2-3; possible D gene TRBD1, 7 bases. This CDR3 comprises 16 residues. Trimming shortened V by 0 bases and J by 8 bases, and 18 bases separated the two germline ends. Germline V gene data show CDR1 as LNHNV and CDR2 as YYDKDF (reference sequence).

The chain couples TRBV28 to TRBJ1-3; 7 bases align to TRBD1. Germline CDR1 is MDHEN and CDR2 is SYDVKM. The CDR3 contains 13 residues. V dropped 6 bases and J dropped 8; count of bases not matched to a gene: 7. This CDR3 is CASRYIQGHTIYF. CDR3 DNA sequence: TGTGCCAGCAGGTACATACAGGGGCACACCATATATTTT.

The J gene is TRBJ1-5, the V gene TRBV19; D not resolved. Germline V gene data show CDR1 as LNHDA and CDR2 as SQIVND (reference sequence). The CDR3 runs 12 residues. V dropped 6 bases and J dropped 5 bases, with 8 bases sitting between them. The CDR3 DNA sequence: TGTGCCAGTAGGACATCGTATCAGCCCCAGCATTTT. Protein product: CASRTSYQPQHF.

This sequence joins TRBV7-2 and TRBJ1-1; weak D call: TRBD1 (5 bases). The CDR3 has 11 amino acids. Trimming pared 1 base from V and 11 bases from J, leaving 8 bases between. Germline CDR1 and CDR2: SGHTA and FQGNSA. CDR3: CASSLGGVAFF. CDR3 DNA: TGTGCCAGCAGCTTAGGGGGGGTGGCTTTCTTT.

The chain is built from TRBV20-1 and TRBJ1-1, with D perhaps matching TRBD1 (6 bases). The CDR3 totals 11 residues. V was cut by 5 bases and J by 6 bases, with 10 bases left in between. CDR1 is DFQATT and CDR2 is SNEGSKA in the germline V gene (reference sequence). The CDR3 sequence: CSAGRTAEAFF. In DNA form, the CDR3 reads TGCAGTGCTGGGCGGACAGCTGAAGCTTTCTTT.

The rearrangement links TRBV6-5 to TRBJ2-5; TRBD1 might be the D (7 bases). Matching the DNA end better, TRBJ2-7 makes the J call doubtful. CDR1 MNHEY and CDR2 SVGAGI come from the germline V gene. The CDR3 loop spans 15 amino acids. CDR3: CASSYSAGGPYEQYF. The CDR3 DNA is TGTGCCAGCAGTTACTCGGCAGGGGGGCCCTACGAGCAGTACTTC.

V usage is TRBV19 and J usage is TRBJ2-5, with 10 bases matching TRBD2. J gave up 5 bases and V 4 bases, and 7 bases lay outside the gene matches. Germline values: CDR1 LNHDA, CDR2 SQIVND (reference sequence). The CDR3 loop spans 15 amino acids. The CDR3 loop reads CASSTGLAVGETQYF. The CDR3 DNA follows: TGTGCCAGTAGTACTGGACTAGCGGTAGGGGAGACCCAGTACTTC.

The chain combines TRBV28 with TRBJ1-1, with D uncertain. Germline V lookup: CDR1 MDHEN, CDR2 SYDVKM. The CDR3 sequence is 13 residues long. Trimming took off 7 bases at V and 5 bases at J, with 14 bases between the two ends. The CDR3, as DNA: TGTGCCAGCATCCTTGGCCGGGGTACTGAAGCTTTCTTT. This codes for CASILGRGTEAFF. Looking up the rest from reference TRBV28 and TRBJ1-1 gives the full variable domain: DVKVTQSSRYLVKRTGEKVFLECVQDMDHENMFWYRQDPGLGLRLIYFSYDVKMKEKGDIPEGYSVSREKKERFSLILESASTNQTSMYLCASILGRGTEAFFGQGTRLTVV.

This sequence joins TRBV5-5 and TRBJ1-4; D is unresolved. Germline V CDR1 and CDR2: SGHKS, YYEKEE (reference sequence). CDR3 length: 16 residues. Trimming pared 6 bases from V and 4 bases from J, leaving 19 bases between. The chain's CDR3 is CASTFFAVASNEKLFF. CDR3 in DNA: TGTGCCAGCACCTTTTTTGCCGTAGCGAGTAATGAAAAACTGTTTTTT.

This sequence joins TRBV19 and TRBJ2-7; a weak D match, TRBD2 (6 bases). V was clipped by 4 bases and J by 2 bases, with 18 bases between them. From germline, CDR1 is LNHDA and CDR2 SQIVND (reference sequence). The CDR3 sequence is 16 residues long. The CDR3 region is CASSNDRGTPTYEQYF. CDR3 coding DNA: TGTGCCAGTAGTAATGACCGGGGGACCCCGACCTACGAGCAGTACTTC.

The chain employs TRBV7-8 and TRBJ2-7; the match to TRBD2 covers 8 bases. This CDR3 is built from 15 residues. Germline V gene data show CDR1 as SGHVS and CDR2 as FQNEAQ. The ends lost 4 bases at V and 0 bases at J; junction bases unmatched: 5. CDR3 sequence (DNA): TGTGCCAGCAGCTCCGTAGCGGGATTCTCCTACGAGCAGTACTTC. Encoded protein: CASSSVAGFSYEQYF.

The chain's CDR3 is CASSEETGGAEYF. DNA of the CDR3: TGTGCCAGCAGTGAAGAGACAGGGGGCGCGGAGTACTTC. The rearrangement joins TRBV2 to TRBJ2-7; 10 nucleotides align to TRBD1. Germline assignment: CDR1 SNHLY and CDR2 FYNNEI. CDR3 size: 13 residues. V gave up 1 base and J gave up 11 bases; unmatched junction bases: 5. Supplemented by reference TRBV2 and TRBJ2-7, the full variable domain reads EPEVTQTPSHQVTQMGQEVILRCVPISNHLYFYWYRQILGQKVEFLVSFYNNEISEKSEIFDDQFSVERPDGSNFTLKIRSTKLEDSAMYFCASSEETGGAEYFGPGTRLTVT.

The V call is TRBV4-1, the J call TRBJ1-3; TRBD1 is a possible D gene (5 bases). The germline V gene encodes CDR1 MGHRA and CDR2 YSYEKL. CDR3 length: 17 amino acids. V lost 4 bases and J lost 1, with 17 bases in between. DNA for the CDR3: TGCGCCAGCAGCCCCCCCGGGACTGATAAATCTGGAAACACCATATATTTT. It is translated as CASSPPGTDKSGNTIYF.

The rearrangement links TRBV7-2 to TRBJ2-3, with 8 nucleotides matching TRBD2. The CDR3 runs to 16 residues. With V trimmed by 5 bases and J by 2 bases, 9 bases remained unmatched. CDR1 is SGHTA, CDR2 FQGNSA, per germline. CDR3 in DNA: TGTGCCAGCAGCCAACCTGGAGCGGGAGACACAGATACGCAGTATTTT. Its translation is CASSQPGAGDTDTQYF.

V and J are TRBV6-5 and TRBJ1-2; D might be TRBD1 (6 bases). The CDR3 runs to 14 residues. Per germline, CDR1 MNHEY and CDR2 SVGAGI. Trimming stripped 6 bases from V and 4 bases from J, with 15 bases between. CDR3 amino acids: CASSRGGRSYGYTF. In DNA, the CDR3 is TGTGCCAGCAGCCGAGGGGGAAGGAGCTATGGCTACACCTTC.